These 10 T cell receptor beta chains were all obtained from the same sample, sequenced in a study of Ad26.COV2.S vaccination and SARS-CoV-2 variants. Regarding treatment: roughly 18 received Ad26.COV2.S at low or high dose, single or two shots; about 5 received placebo; per-sample allocation not given. Vaccine and placebo recipients were sampled on day 63 after the first injection. Libraries were prepared by immunoSEQ multiplex PCR; TCRdb keeps only in-frame clonotypes and omits some of them. This sample has over 400,000 clones, with about nine tenths found just once. The sequenced sample was peripheral blood, obtained in a trial of Ad26.COV2.S vaccine versus placebo. The receptors were gathered from a person aged 18-60 years who received the Ad26.COV2.S COVID-19 vaccine or a placebo.

This clone has just one count. The chain is built from TRBV19 and TRBJ1-5, with 8 bases identical to TRBD1. The V and J ends lost 3 bases and 3 bases, in that order; junction bases with no gene match: 7. The CDR3 is 16 residues long. Germline V gene data show CDR1 as LNHDA and CDR2 as SQIVND (reference sequence). The CDR3 DNA reads TGTGCCAGTAGTATCTACGACAGGGGCAACAATCAGCCCCAGCATTTT. Encoded protein: CASSIYDRGNNQPQHF.

CDR3 coding DNA: TGTGCCAGCAGTTTCTCCGAGGTGACTGAAGCTTTCTTT. Protein product: CASSFSEVTEAFF. The genes are TRBV6-1 and TRBJ1-1; unclear D gene. The CDR3 has 13 residues. V lost 5 bases and J 5 bases, leaving 12 bases between the germline ends. The germline V gene has CDR1 MNHNS and CDR2 SASEGT.

The rearrangement joins TRBV10-1 to TRBJ2-3; 7 bases fit TRBD1. The V gene's germline CDR1 is WNHNN and CDR2 SYGVQD (reference sequence). This CDR3 spans 14 amino acids. With 4 bases clipped from V and 5 bases from J, the junction kept 6 bases outside the gene matches. The CDR3 here is CASSGDRVEDTQYF. For the CDR3, the DNA is TGCGCCAGCAGTGGCGACAGGGTTGAAGATACGCAGTATTTT.

In this sample, this clone turned up a few times. This chain joins TRBV5-1 and TRBJ2-2; D call uncertain. CDR3 length: 16 residues. In germline, CDR1 is SGHRS, CDR2 YFSETQ. V gave up 4 bases and J gave up 0 bases, with 13 bases separating them. For the CDR3, the DNA is TGCGCCAGCAGCAAACCGGCGGACGCGAACACCGGGGAGCTGTTTTTT. Translation gives CASSKPADANTGELFF.

The chain uses TRBV3-1 (or the pseudogene TRBV3-2) and TRBJ2-1; D perhaps matches TRBD2 (5 bases). CDR1 and CDR2 from the germline V gene are LGHDT and YNNKEL (reference sequence). The CDR3 is 15 residues long. V lost 1 base to trimming and J lost 8 bases, with 15 bases between them. In DNA form, the CDR3 reads TGTGCCAGCAGCCAAGGACGGGGAGCTTCTCATGAGCAGTTCTTC. Protein: CASSQGRGASHEQFF.

The genes are TRBV4-3 and TRBJ2-7, with D maybe TRBD1 (5 bases). V shed 1 base and J shed 4 bases, with 20 bases lying between them. This CDR3 contains 17 residues. CDR1 is LGHNA, CDR2 YSLEER, per germline. The CDR3 protein is CASSQVLQARPLYEQYF. CDR3 DNA sequence: TGCGCCAGCAGCCAAGTCTTACAGGCGAGGCCCCTTTACGAGCAGTACTTC.

The chain recombines TRBV7-9 with TRBJ2-3; D gene unclear. V was cut by 5 bases and J by 0 bases, with 12 bases left in between. Germline loops: CDR1 SEHNR, CDR2 FQNEAQ (reference sequence). The CDR3 sequence is 15 residues long. The CDR3 here is CASSGLVTSTDTQYF. The CDR3 coding sequence is TGTGCCAGCAGCGGGCTGGTCACTAGCACAGATACGCAGTATTTT.

The V and J genes are TRBV6-5 and TRBJ1-4; 8 nucleotides match TRBD1. The CDR3 consists of 15 residues. Germline V gives CDR1 MNHEY, CDR2 SVGAGI. J gave up 4 bases and V 7 bases, and 8 bases lay outside the gene matches. DNA for the CDR3: TGTGCCAGCATGCGGCAGGGGGCCGATAATGAAAAACTGTTTTTT. Translation: CASMRQGADNEKLFF.

The rearrangement links TRBV4-3 to TRBJ2-7; TRBD2 aligns across 7 bases. Germline values: CDR1 LGHNA, CDR2 YSLEER. V shed 3 bases, J shed 5 bases, and the junction held 7 bases outside the gene matches. This CDR3 has 14 residues. DNA for the CDR3: TGCGCCAGCAGCCAGTGGGGGGGGAGACACGAGCAGTACTTC. This sequence encodes CASSQWGGRHEQYF.

In DNA, the CDR3 is TGTGCCAGCAGTTTATCTGGGGAAATGGGTTCACCCCTCCACTTT. It encodes CASSLSGEMGSPLHF. V gene TRBV27 combines with J gene TRBJ1-6; no definite D call. V lost 0 bases to trimming and J lost 9 bases, with 12 bases between them. CDR1 is MNHEY, CDR2 SMNVEV, per germline (reference sequence). The CDR3 is made up of 15 amino acids.